This is a list of T cell receptor beta chains from one sample in a study of cytomegalovirus exposure and HLA in healthy donors. TCRdb's table, derived via immunoSEQ multiplex PCR, lists solely in-frame clones and lacks some. The sample records around 120,000 clones, 80% being singletons. The sample comprised PBMCs. The source of these receptors is a female donor in good health and CMV-seropositive. The CDR3 runs from the conserved cysteine through the conserved F or W. The D gene is left open where the match is weak. Rows give clone size only sometimes, using once, few, many, or a class for an expanded clone.

DNA,CDR3,size,J,V,D
TGTGCCAGTAGTGGGGGCCGGCGCTATGGCTACACCTTC,CASSGGRRYGYTF,NA,TRBJ1-2,TRBV19,NA
TGTGCCAGCAGCGTAGCCCCGAGTTCCTCTGGGGCCAACGTCCTGACTTTC,CASSVAPSSSGANVLTF,NA,TRBJ2-6,TRBV9,NA
TGTGCCATAACTAGCGGGGTCGCCAACAATGAGCAGTTCTTC,CAITSGVANNEQFF,once,TRBJ2-1,TRBV6-1,TRBD2
TGTGCCAGTAGTATCTCTGGCGGGGGGTCCTACCATGAGCAGTTCTTC,CASSISGGGSYHEQFF,NA,TRBJ2-1,TRBV19,TRBD2
TGTGCCAGCAGCCTTGGACAGCACAATCAGCCCCAGCATTTT,CASSLGQHNQPQHF,NA,TRBJ1-5,TRBV7-2,NA
TGTGCCAGCTCACCAGAATCGGGACAGCGGAACACTGAAGCTTTCTTT,CASSPESGQRNTEAFF,NA,TRBJ1-1,TRBV18,TRBD1
TGTGCCACCAGCAGAACTGGACAGGGAAACTATAATTCACCCCTCCACTTT,CATSRTGQGNYNSPLHF,NA,TRBJ1-6,TRBV15,TRBD1
TGTGCCAGCAGCTTGGGACAGGGTAGTCAGCCCCAGCATTTT,CASSLGQGSQPQHF,few,TRBJ1-5,TRBV5-4,TRBD1
TGCGCCAGCAGCCCAGGGTTCAGCGGGGGCCAAGAGACCCAGTACTTC,CASSPGFSGGQETQYF,NA,TRBJ2-5,TRBV5-1,TRBD2
TGTGCCTGGAGTGTGGGGACAGGGATCGCCGGGGAGCTGTTTTTT,CAWSVGTGIAGELFF,once,TRBJ2-2,TRBV30,TRBD1
TGTGCCAGCAGTCCCACAGGGAGGGATCAGCCCCAGCATTTT,CASSPTGRDQPQHF,NA,TRBJ1-5,TRBV7-8,NA
TGTGCCATAGGACAGGAAACTGGGGCCAACGTCCTGACTTTC,CAIGQETGANVLTF,NA,TRBJ2-6,TRBV2,TRBD1
TGCGCCAGCAGCGCCGACAGGGGCGCTGAAGCTTTCTTT,CASSADRGAEAFF,few,TRBJ1-1,TRBV5-1,TRBD1